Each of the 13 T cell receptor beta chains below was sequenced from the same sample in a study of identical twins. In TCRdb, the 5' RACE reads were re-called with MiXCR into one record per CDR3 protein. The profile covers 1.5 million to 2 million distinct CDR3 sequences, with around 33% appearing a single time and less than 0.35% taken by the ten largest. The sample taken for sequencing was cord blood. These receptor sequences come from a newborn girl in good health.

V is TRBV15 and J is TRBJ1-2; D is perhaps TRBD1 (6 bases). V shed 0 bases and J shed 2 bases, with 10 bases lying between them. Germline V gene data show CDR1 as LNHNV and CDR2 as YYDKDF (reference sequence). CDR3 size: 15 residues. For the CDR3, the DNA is TGTGCCACCAGCAGAGATGCCGGGACAAACTATGGCTACACCTTC. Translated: CATSRDAGTNYGYTF.

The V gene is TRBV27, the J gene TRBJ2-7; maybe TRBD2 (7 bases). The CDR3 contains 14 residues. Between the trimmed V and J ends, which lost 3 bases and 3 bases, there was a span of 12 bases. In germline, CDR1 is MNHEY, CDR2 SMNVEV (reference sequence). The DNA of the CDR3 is TGTGCCAGCAGTTTTGGCGGGGGCGACTACGAGCAGTACTTC. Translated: CASSFGGGDYEQYF.

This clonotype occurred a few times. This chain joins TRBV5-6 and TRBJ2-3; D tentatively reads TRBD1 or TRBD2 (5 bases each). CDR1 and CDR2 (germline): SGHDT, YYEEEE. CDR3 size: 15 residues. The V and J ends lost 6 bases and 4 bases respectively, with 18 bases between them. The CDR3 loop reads CASTWGPSGADTQYF. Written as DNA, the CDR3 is TGTGCCAGCACTTGGGGCCCCTCCGGGGCAGATACGCAGTATTTT.

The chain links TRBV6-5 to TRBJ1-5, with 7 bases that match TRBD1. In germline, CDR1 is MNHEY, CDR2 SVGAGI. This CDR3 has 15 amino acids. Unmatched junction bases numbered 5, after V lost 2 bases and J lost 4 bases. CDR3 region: CASSYMPGGNQPQHF. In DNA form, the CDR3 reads TGTGCCAGCAGTTACATGCCAGGGGGGAATCAGCCCCAGCATTTT.

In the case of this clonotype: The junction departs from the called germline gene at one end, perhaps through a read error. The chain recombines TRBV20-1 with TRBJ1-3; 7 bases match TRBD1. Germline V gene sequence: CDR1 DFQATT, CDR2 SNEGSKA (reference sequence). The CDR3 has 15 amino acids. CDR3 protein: CSASPGRGRGTTIYF. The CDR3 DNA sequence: TGCAGTGCTAGCCCGGGGAGGGGGCGGGGAACCACCATATATTTT.

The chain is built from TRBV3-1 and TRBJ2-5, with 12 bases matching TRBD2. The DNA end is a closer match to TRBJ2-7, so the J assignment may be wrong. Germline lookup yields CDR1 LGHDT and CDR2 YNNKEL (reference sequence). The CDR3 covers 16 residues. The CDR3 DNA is TGTGCCAGCAGCCAAGTTACAACTAGCGGGGGGTACGAGCAGTACTTC. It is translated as CASSQVTTSGGYEQYF.

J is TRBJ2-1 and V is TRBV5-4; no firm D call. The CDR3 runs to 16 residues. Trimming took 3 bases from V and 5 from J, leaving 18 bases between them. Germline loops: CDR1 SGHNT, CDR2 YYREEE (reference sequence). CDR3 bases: TGTGCCAGCAGCTCCCCGTTCCAAAACCCAGACAATGAGCAGTTCTTC. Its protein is CASSSPFQNPDNEQFF.

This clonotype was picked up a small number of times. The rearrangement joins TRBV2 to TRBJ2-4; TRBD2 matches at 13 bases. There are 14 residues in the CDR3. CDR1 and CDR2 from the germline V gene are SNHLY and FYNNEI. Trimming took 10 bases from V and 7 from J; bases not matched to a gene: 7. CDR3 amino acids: CANPGLAGQNIQYF. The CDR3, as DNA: TGTGCCAACCCGGGACTAGCGGGACAGAACATTCAGTACTTC.

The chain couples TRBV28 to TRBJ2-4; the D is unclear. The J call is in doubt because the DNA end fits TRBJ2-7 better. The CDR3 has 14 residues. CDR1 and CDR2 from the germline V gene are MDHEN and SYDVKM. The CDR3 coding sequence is TGTGCCAGCAGTATCAGGATAGGGCCCTACGAGCAGTACTTC. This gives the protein CASSIRIGPYEQYF.

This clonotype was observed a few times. The CDR3 region has the DNA TGTGCCAGCAGCCGCGAGCGACTAGCGGGGAGCTCCTACAATGAGCAGTTCTTC. Translated, it gives CASSRERLAGSSYNEQFF. V gene TRBV12-3 or TRBV12-4 combines with J gene TRBJ2-1; 11 bases fit TRBD2. Trimming cost V 6 bases and J 0 bases; bases outside gene matches: 10. The CDR3 is made up of 18 amino acids.

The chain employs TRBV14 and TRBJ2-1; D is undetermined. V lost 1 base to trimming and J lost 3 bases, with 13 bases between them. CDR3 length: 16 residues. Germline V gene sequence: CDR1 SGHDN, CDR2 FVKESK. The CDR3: CASSQGRWLYYNEQFF. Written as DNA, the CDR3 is TGTGCCAGCAGCCAAGGTCGGTGGCTTTACTACAATGAGCAGTTCTTC.

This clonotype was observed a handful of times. The CDR3 nucleotides read TGTGCCAGCAGCCCGATCACCCGAGCCACCTACGAGCAGTACTTC. Translation gives CASSPITRATYEQYF. The rearrangement links TRBV28 to TRBJ2-7; D is unresolved. This CDR3 is built from 15 residues. Trimming left V 6 bases short and J 2 bases short, with 17 bases between. Looked up from germline, CDR1 is MDHEN and CDR2 is SYDVKM.

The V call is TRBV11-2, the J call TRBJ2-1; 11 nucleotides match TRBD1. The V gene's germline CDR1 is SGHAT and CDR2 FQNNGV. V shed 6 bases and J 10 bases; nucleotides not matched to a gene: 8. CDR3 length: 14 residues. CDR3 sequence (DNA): TGTGCCAGCAGACCGGACAGGGGGCAACCCGAGCAGTTCTTC. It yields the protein CASRPDRGQPEQFF.